The present entry profiles one TCR beta chain with its context. Antigen: not known. The sample originates from a study of identical twins. Broader study findings: Beta out-of-frame sequences showed weaker excess twin sharing.

TCRdb reanalysed the 5' RACE reads using MiXCR and keeps one entry per CDR3 protein. The sample contains hundreds of thousands of distinct CDR3 sequences, about 7.6% of which appear only once. The data were also submitted as part of a second study, on yellow fever vaccine responses in identical twins.

The specimen was PBMCs. The clonotype was recovered from a woman between 18 and 29 years old in good health.

CDR3 in DNA: TGTGCCAGCAGCTTAACGCTGGCGGATGAGCAGTTCTTC. Encoded protein: CASSLTLADEQFF. The rearrangement links TRBV7-3 to TRBJ2-1; D is ambiguous. The ends were cut back, 0 bases at V and 8 bases at J, with 8 bases in the middle. CDR1 and CDR2 (germline): SGHTA, FQGTGA. The CDR3 has 13 residues.